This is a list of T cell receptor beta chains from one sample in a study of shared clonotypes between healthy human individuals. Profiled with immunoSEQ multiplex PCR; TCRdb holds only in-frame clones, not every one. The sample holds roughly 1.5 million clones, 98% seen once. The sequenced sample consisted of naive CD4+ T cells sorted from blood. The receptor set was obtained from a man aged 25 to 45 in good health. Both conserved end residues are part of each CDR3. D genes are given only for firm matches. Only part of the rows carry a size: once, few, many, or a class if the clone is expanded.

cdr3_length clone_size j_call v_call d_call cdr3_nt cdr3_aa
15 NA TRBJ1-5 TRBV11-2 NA TGTGCCAGCAGCTTATACGGTTATAGCAATCAGCCCCAGCATTTT CASSLYGYSNQPQHF
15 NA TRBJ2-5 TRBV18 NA TGTGCCAGCTCACCAAAGGGCCCCGGGAAAGGGACCCAGTACTTC CASSPKGPGKGTQYF
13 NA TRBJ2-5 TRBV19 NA TGTGCCAGTAGCCAGAACCCTCGGGGCGATCGGTACTTC CASSQNPRGDRYF
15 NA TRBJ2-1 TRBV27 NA TGTGCCAGCAGTTTATCTGCTATGGCGAACCAGGAGCAGTTCTTC CASSLSAMANQEQFF
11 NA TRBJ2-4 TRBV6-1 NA TGTGCCACCGACATGGTGGGCATTCAGTACTTC CATDMVGIQYF
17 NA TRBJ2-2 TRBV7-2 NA TGTGCCAGCAGCTCCCCCTCAAGGTCCGCGAACACCGGGGAGCTGTTTTTT CASSSPSRSANTGELFF
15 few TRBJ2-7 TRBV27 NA TGTGCCAGCAGTTTTCGGTCGGGGGTATACTACGAGCAGTACTTC CASSFRSGVYYEQYF
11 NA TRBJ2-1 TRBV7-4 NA TGTGCCAGCAGCTTAGAGGGTGAGCAGTTCTTC CASSLEGEQFF
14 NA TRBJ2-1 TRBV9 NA TGTGCCAGCAGCCCCCAGCGAGTACCCAATGAGCAGTTCTTC CASSPQRVPNEQFF
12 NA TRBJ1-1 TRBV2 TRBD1 TGTGCCAGCAGAGACAGGGGGGACTCAGCTTTCTTT CASRDRGDSAFF
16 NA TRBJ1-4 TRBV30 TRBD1 TGTGCCTGGAGTGTTCTACTGAGGACAGGTGTTGAAAAACTGTTTTTT CAWSVLLRTGVEKLFF
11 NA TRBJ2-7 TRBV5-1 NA TGCGCCAGCAGCTCGACAGGACAGCAGTACTTC CASSSTGQQYF
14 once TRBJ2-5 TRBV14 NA TGTGCCAGCAGCCAAGATTGGCCAGAAGAGACCCAGTACTTC CASSQDWPEETQYF
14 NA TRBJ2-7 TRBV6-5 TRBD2 TGTGCCAGCAGTTACAACGGGAGGTTCGACGAGCAGTACTTC CASSYNGRFDEQYF
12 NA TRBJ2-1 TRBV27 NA TGTGCCAGCAGGCTCGGTTGGAATGAGCAGTTCTTC CASRLGWNEQFF
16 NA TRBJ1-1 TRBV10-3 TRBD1 TGTGCCATCAGTGAGTCCAGGACAGGGATGAACACTGAAGCTTTCTTT CAISESRTGMNTEAFF
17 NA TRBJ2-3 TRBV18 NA TGTGCCAGCTCACCAATCCCCTCTTCGTGGGAGGCAGATACGCAGTATTTT CASSPIPSSWEADTQYF
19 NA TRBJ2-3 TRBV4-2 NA TGTGCCAGCAGCCAAGATTTATCAGTGGCGGGAACCGCCACAAATACGCAGTATTTT CASSQDLSVAGTATNTQYF
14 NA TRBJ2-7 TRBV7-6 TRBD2 TGTGCCAGCAGCCTACTAGCGGGCGAATACGAGCAGTACTTC CASSLLAGEYEQYF
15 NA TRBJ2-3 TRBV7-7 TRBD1 TGTGCTAGCAGCTTAGGGACAGGGAGCACAGATACGCAGTATTTT CASSLGTGSTDTQYF
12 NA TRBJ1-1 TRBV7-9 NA TGTGCCAGCAGCTACCCCCCTGACACCCCCACTTTT CASSYPPDTPTF
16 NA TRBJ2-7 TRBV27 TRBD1 TGTGCCAGCAGTTTATTCGAGACAGGGTCCCTCTACGAGCAGTACTTC CASSLFETGSLYEQYF
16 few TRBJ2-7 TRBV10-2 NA TGCGCCAGCAGTGAGACAGGCGGGATGAAGTCCTACGAGCAGTACTTC CASSETGGMKSYEQYF
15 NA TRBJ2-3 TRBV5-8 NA TGTGCCAGCGGGAGGGGACAGCCTCTCACAGATACGCAGTATTTT CASGRGQPLTDTQYF
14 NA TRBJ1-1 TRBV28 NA TGTGCCAGCAGTTTCCAGGGCCTGAACACTGAAGCTTTCTTT CASSFQGLNTEAFF
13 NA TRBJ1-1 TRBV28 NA TGTGCCAGCCGTGGGGGACAGAACACTGAAGCTTTCTTT CASRGGQNTEAFF
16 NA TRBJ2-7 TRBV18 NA TGTGCCAGCTCACCACTTCGGACAGTTCATTCCTACGAGCAGTACTTC CASSPLRTVHSYEQYF
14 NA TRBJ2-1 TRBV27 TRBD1 TGTGCCAGTAGAGACAGGGCTGAGGATCATGAGCAGTTCTTC CASRDRAEDHEQFF
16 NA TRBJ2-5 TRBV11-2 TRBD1 TGTGCCAGCAGCTCATACAGGGGGCGTTTAGAAGAGACCCAGTACTTC CASSSYRGRLEETQYF
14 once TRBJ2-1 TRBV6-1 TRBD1 TGTGCCAGCAGCACCGACCACAGGGGTAAGGAGCAGTTCTTC CASSTDHRGKEQFF
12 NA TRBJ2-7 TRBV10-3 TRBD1 TGTGCCATCGGGACAGACTCCTACGAGCAGTACTTC CAIGTDSYEQYF
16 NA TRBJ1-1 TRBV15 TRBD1 TGTGCCACCAGCAGAGGTCGACAGGGTCGGTTCAGTGAAGCTTTCTTT CATSRGRQGRFSEAFF
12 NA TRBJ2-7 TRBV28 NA TGTGCCAGCAGCCTCAAATTCTACGAGCAGTACTTC CASSLKFYEQYF
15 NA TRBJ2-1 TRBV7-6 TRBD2 TGTGCCAGCAGCTTGACTAGCGGGAGGGTAAATGAGCAGTTCTTC CASSLTSGRVNEQFF
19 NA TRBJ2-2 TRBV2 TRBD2 TGTGCCAGCAGTGAAGCGAACCTCCTAGCGGTTGCCAACACCGGGGAGCTGTTTTTT CASSEANLLAVANTGELFF
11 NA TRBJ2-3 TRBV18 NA TGTGCCAGCTCATCCGGTGATACGCAGTATTTT CASSSGDTQYF
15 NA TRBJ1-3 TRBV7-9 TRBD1 TGTGCCAGCAGCTTCACAGGGGGCTCTGGAAACACCATATATTTT CASSFTGGSGNTIYF